These 21 T cell receptor beta chains were all obtained from the same sample, sequenced in a study of cytomegalovirus exposure and HLA in healthy donors. The table came from immunoSEQ multiplex PCR; TCRdb's copy has only in-frame clones and leaves some out. The table has about 200,000 clones, about 81% seen once; the top ten hold 1% to 1.5%. Input material: PBMCs. These receptors originate from a young woman in good health and CMV-seronegative.

The chain is built from TRBV13 and TRBJ2-1; 12 bases match TRBD2. Germline CDR1 is PRHDT and CDR2 is FYEKMQ (reference sequence). The CDR3 runs 16 residues. Trimming took 5 bases from V and 3 from J; bases not matched to a gene: 5. CDR3 DNA: TGTGCCAGCAGCACCAGGACTAGCGGGAACTACAATGAGCAGTTCTTC. Translated, it gives CASSTRTSGNYNEQFF.

The V call is TRBV29-1, the J call TRBJ2-5; D may be TRBD1 (6 bases). The length of the CDR3 is 12 residues. The germline V gene encodes CDR1 SQVTM and CDR2 ANQGSEA. Trimming took off 4 bases at V and 4 bases at J, with 10 bases between the two ends. The CDR3 coding sequence is TGCAGCGTTGGGGCAGGGGCAGAGACCCAGTACTTC. It encodes CSVGAGAETQYF. Full variable domain (missing parts from reference TRBV29-1 and TRBJ2-5): SAVISQKPSRDICQRGTSLTIQCQVDSQVTMMFWYRQQPGQSLTLIATANQGSEATYESGFVIDKFPISRPNLTFSTLTVSNMSPEDSSIYLCSVGAGAETQYFGPGTRLLVL.

This sequence joins TRBV7-8 and TRBJ2-5; no firm D call. The CDR3 consists of 13 residues. The germline V gene encodes CDR1 SGHVS and CDR2 FQNEAQ. Trimming stripped 2 bases from V and 5 bases from J, with 9 bases between. The CDR3 nucleotides are TGTGCCAGCAGCTTAATTGTGACTGAGACCCAGTACTTC. Its protein product is CASSLIVTETQYF.

This chain uses TRBV30 with TRBJ1-4, with a tentative D call TRBD1 (5 bases). In germline, CDR1 is GTSNPN, CDR2 SVGIG (reference sequence). V was cut by 1 base and J by 5 bases, with 11 bases left in between. The CDR3 is 14 residues long. CDR3 region: CAWSGGHANEKLFF. In DNA, the CDR3 is TGTGCCTGGAGTGGCGGACATGCCAATGAAAAACTGTTTTTT.

This rearrangement joins TRBV6-5 to TRBJ2-7, with 7 bases fitting TRBD1. This CDR3 region has 11 residues. J lost 6 bases, V lost 6 bases, and 2 bases had no gene match. Germline V lookup: CDR1 MNHEY, CDR2 SVGAGI. The CDR3 loop is CASRRQGEQYF. The CDR3 DNA reads TGTGCCAGCAGGAGACAGGGCGAGCAGTACTTC.

The chain is built from TRBV19 and TRBJ2-1, with 11 bases matching TRBD2. This CDR3 has 15 amino acids. Germline V gives CDR1 LNHDA, CDR2 SQIVND (reference sequence). With V trimmed by 4 bases and J by 4 bases, 3 bases remained unmatched. As DNA, the CDR3 is TGTGCCAGTAGTACCGGGACTAGCGGTTACAATGAGCAGTTCTTC. It codes for CASSTGTSGYNEQFF.

This chain connects TRBV28 to TRBJ1-2; D might be TRBD1 (6 bases). The CDR3 extends over 15 amino acids. Per germline, CDR1 MDHEN and CDR2 SYDVKM. With 5 bases removed from V and 4 bases from J, the gap between germline ends came to 17 bases. The CDR3 sequence is CASSPLGRTAYGYTF. In nucleotides, the CDR3 is TGTGCCAGCAGTCCCCTAGGTAGGACAGCCTATGGCTACACCTTC.

The CDR3 is CASSVGGRALETQYF. Written as DNA, the CDR3 is TGTGCCAGCAGCGTAGGCGGGAGGGCTCTGGAGACCCAGTACTTC. The chain joins TRBV9 to TRBJ2-5; the match to TRBD2 covers 9 bases. Germline V lookup: CDR1 SGDLS, CDR2 YYNGEE. The junction had 5 bases not matched to a gene; V was cut back by 0 bases and J by 5 bases. The CDR3 has 15 residues.

This clone was counted between two and nine times. J is TRBJ2-7 and V is TRBV6-1; D may be TRBD1 (5 bases). V dropped 3 bases and J dropped 3 bases, with 15 bases sitting between them. This CDR3 has 15 amino acids. Germline loops: CDR1 MNHNS, CDR2 SASEGT. The CDR3 spells CASSEAWGSLYEQYF. CDR3 nucleotides: TGTGCCAGCAGTGAGGCCTGGGGCAGCCTCTACGAGCAGTACTTC.

The rearrangement joins TRBV4-1 to TRBJ1-2, with D possibly TRBD1 on 6 matching bases. The CDR3 covers 13 residues. Trimming took off 1 base at V and 4 bases at J, with 7 bases between the two ends. Germline CDR1 reads MGHRA; CDR2 reads YSYEKL. CDR3 protein: CASSQVDSYGYTF. CDR3 coding DNA: TGCGCCAGCAGCCAAGTGGACAGCTATGGCTACACCTTC.

This clone was detected only a few times. The chain carries TRBV30 and TRBJ1-5, with D perhaps TRBD1 (6 bases). Trimming removed 2 bases from V and 5 bases from J, with 10 bases in between. The CDR3 has 13 amino acids. Per germline, CDR1 GTSNPN and CDR2 SVGIG (reference sequence). The CDR3 protein is CAWSLQGDQPQHF. The DNA for the CDR3 is TGTGCCTGGAGTTTACAGGGAGATCAGCCCCAGCATTTT.

The chain combines TRBV11-2 with TRBJ1-2; TRBD1 aligns across 10 bases. Germline values: CDR1 SGHAT, CDR2 FQNNGV. V was pared by 2 bases and J by 6 bases, with 3 bases of the junction left unmatched. This CDR3 region has 14 residues. CDR3 protein: CASSLMGTGDGYTF. Written as DNA, the CDR3 is TGTGCCAGCAGCTTAATGGGGACAGGGGATGGCTACACCTTC.

The chain carries TRBV7-3 and TRBJ1-2, with 7 bases lining up with TRBD1. The CDR3 spans 15 residues. Germline V gene sequence: CDR1 SGHTA, CDR2 FQGTGA. Trimming took 5 bases from V and 5 from J; bases not matched to a gene: 11. In nucleotides, the CDR3 is TGTGCCAGCAGCCCTAGGAGGGGGCAGCGGTATGGCTACACCTTC. Translated: CASSPRRGQRYGYTF.

V and J are TRBV19 and TRBJ1-1; the match to TRBD1 covers 9 bases. The germline V gene has CDR1 LNHDA and CDR2 SQIVND (reference sequence). The CDR3 extends over 15 amino acids. With V trimmed by 5 bases and J by 3 bases, 7 bases remained unmatched. The DNA of the CDR3 is TGTGCCAGTAGTGCGGACAGGGGTGGGTACACTGAAGCTTTCTTT. Its translation is CASSADRGGYTEAFF.

This rearrangement joins TRBV30 to TRBJ1-3; 9 bases align to TRBD1. The CDR3 extends over 12 amino acids. Trimming took 7 bases from V and 2 from J; bases not matched to a gene: 0. Germline V gives CDR1 GTSNPN, CDR2 SVGIG (reference sequence). CDR3 in amino acids: CAYRGPGNTIYF. CDR3 nucleotides: TGTGCCTACAGGGGGCCTGGAAACACCATATATTTT.

The J gene is TRBJ2-5, the V gene TRBV5-1, with TRBD1 as a possible D gene (6 bases). Germline CDR1 and CDR2: SGHRS and YFSETQ. V was cut by 4 bases and J by 5 bases, with 15 bases left in between. The CDR3 consists of 14 residues. The CDR3 DNA is TGCGCCAGCAGCCGACTTTGGGGGCTTGAGACCCAGTACTTC. This encodes CASSRLWGLETQYF.

The chain is built from TRBV7-9 and TRBJ1-2; maybe TRBD1 (6 bases). Trimming removed 3 bases at V and 1 base at J, with 6 bases between. The CDR3 is 13 amino acids. CDR1 SEHNR and CDR2 FQNEAQ come from the germline V gene (reference sequence). The CDR3 DNA sequence: TGTGCCAGCAGCTTGGACAGTAACTATGGCTACACCTTC. Translating gives CASSLDSNYGYTF.

CDR3 nucleotide sequence: TGTGCCAGCATTTCCGGGACAGTCTCTTATCAGCCCCAGCATTTT. It specifies CASISGTVSYQPQHF. The V and J genes are TRBV6-1 and TRBJ1-5; TRBD1 matches at 7 bases. V shed 7 bases, J shed 5 bases, and the junction held 11 bases outside the gene matches. Per germline, CDR1 MNHNS and CDR2 SASEGT. There are 15 residues in the CDR3.

The genes are TRBV6-6 and TRBJ2-1, with TRBD2 as a possible D gene (6 bases). V was clipped by 2 bases and J by 9 bases, with 14 bases between them. The CDR3 sequence is 14 residues long. Germline CDR1 MNHNY, CDR2 SVGAGI (reference sequence). The CDR3 reads CASSYTEGRGEQFF. In nucleotides, the CDR3 is TGTGCCAGCAGTTACACTGAAGGGCGGGGTGAGCAGTTCTTC.

The chain links TRBV4-1 to TRBJ2-5, with 10 bases fitting TRBD1. This CDR3 is built from 18 residues. V was clipped by 2 bases and J by 3 bases; unmatched bases: 12. Germline loops: CDR1 MGHRA, CDR2 YSYEKL. CDR3 nucleotides: TGCGCCAGCAGCCAACACGTCCCGGGACAGGGGAGTAAAGAGACCCAGTACTTC. Residues: CASSQHVPGQGSKETQYF.

This rearrangement joins TRBV7-9 to TRBJ2-6; the D is unclear. The germline CDR1 and CDR2 sequences are SEHNR and FQNEAQ (reference sequence). The CDR3 is 14 residues long. The V end lost 5 bases, the J end lost 1 base, and 6 bases lay between the germline ends. CDR3 nucleotides: TGTGCCAGCAGCCTGCAGTCTGGGGCCAACGTCCTGACTTTC. This sequence encodes CASSLQSGANVLTF.